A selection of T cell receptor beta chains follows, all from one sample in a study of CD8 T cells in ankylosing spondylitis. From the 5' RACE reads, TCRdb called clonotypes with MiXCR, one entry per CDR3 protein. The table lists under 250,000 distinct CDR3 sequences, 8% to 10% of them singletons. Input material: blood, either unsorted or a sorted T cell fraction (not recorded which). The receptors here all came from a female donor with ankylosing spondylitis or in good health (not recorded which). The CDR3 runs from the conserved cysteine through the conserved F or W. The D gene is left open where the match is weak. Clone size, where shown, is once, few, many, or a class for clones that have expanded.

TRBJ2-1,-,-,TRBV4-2,CASSQIGGSRGNEQFF,TGTGCCAGCAGCCAAATTGGGGGGAGTCGAGGCAATGAGCAGTTCTTC
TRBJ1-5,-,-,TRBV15,CATSRAGEIQPQHF,TGTGCCACCAGCAGAGCAGGCGAGATTCAGCCCCAGCATTTT
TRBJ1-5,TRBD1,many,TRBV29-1,CSVGTGTLNQPQHF,TGCAGCGTGGGGACAGGGACTCTTAATCAGCCCCAGCATTTT
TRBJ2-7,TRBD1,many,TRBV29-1,CSAGQGTSYEQYF,TGCAGCGCCGGACAGGGGACCTCCTACGAGCAGTACTTC
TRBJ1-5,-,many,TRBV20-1,CSASPMLRDSNQPQHF,TGCAGTGCTAGCCCCATGTTGAGGGATAGCAATCAGCCCCAGCATTTT
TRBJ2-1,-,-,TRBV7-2,CASSLARVAYNEQFF,TGTGCCAGCAGCTTAGCGCGGGTAGCCTACAATGAGCAGTTCTTC
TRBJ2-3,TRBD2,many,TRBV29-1,CSVLSSGRDTQYF,TGCAGCGTTCTGAGTAGCGGGAGGGATACGCAGTATTTT
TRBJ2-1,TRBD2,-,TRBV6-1,CVSRGQAPGTSGHATKFF,TGTGTCAGCAGAGGACAGGCCCCCGGGACTAGCGGGCACGCCACGAAGTTCTTC
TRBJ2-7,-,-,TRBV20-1,CSAYGSAEYEQYF,TGCAGTGCGTACGGGAGCGCGGAATACGAGCAGTACTTC
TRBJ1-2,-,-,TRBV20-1,CSARDTANYGYTF,TGCAGTGCTAGAGATACCGCTAACTATGGCTACACCTTC
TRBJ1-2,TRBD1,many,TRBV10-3,CAISRDSYGYTF,TGTGCCATCAGCCGGGACAGCTATGGCTACACCTTC
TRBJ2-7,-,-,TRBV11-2,CASSAEGNLWYEQYF,TGTGCCAGCAGTGCTGAGGGAAACTTGTGGTACGAGCAGTACTTC
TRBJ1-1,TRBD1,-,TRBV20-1,CSGDSMNTEAFF,TGCAGTGGGGACAGCATGAACACTGAAGCTTTCTTT
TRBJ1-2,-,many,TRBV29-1,CSVEGTNYGYTF,TGCAGCGTTGAAGGCACCAACTATGGCTACACCTTC
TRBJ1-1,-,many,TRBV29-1,CSVGFRRNTEAFF,TGCAGCGTTGGATTCAGGAGGAACACTGAAGCTTTCTTT
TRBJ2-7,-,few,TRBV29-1,CSVPGSSYEQYF,TGCAGCGTGCCCGGGAGTTCCTACGAGCAGTACTTC
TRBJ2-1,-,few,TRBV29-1,CSVVGRNSYNEQFF,TGCAGCGTTGTTGGGAGGAACTCCTACAATGAGCAGTTCTTC
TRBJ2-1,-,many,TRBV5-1,CASSKPRDSHYNEQFF,TGCGCCAGCAGTAAACCCCGGGACTCGCATTACAATGAGCAGTTCTTC
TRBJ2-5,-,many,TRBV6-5,CASSYSSPYQETQYF,TGTGCCAGCAGTTACTCGTCCCCGTACCAAGAGACCCAGTACTTC
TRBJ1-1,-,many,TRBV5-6,CASSIHYLNTEAFF,TGTGCCAGCAGCATTCACTACCTGAACACTGAAGCTTTCTTT